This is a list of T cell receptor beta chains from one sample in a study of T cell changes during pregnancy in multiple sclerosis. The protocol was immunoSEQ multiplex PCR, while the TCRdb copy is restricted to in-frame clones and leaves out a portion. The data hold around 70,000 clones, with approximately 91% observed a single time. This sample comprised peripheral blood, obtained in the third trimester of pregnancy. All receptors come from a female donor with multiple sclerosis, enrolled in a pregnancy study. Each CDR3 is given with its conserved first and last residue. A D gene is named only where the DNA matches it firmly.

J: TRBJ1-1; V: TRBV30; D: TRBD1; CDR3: CAWSSGTENTEAFF
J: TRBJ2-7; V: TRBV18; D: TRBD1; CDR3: CASSPRDRAYEQYF
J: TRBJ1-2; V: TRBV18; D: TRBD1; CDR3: CASSGSTGGGYTF
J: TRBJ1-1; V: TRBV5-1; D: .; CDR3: CASNGPGSNTEAFF
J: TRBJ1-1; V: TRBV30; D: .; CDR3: CAWSGGGRFTEAFF
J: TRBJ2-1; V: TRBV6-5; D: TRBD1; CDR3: CASSLRDSNEQFF
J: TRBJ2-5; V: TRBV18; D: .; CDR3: CASSYRETQYF
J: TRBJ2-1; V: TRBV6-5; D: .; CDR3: CASSLRGPNDEQFF
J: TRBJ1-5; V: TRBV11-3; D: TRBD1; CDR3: CASSSVGTGVGQPQHF
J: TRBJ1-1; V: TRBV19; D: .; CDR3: CASSTQSNTEAFF
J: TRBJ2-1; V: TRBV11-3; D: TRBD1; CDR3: CASSSGEGTLSGTDSSTQFF
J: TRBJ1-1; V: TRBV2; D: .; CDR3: CASSEPPGGMNTEAFF
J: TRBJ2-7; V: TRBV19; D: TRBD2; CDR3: CASSRSRRGEYEQYF
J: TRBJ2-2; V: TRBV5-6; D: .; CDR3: CASSRDPVDIRELFF
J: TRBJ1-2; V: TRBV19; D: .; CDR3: CASSIKHGTFNYGYTF
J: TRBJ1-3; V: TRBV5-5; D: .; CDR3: CASSGTGTFLLDGNTIYF
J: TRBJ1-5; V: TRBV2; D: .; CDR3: CASSGAWLRGGQPQHF
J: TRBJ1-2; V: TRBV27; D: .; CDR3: CASSLGRSTYGYTF
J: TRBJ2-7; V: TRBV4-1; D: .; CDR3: CASSEEFRDTAYEQYF
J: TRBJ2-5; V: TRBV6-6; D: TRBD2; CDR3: CASSTLAGGMEETQYF
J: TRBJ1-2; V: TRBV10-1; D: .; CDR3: CASRPGGYTF
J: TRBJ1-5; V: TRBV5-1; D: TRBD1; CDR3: CANLQGARGNQPQHF
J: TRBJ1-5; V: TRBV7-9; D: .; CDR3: CASSLGGDGRPQHF
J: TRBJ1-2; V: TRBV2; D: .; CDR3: CASSLLRRVDYGYTF
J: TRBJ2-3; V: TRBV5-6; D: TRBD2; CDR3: CASSSGLAGGADTQYF
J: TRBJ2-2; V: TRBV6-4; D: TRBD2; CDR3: CASSAPSGGSHTGELFF
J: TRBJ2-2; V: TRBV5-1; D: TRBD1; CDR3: CASSFSGTGVTGELFF
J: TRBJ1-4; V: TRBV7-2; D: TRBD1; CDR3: CASSPLRFRGLGEKLFF
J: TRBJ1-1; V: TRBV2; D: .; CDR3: CASTDLRHPITEAFF
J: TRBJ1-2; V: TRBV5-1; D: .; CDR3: CASSQGALDYGYTF
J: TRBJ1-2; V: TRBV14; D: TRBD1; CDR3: CASSQAGTGGGYTF
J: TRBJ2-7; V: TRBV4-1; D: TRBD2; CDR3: CASSQLAGGLTYEQYF
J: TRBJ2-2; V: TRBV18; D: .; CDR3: CASSPWTKNTGELFF
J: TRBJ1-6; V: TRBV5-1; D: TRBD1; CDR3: CASSLTGGSSYNSPLHF
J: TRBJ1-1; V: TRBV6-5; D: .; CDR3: CASSLLGVNTEAFF
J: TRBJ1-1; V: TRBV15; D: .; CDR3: CATSFPEGMEAFF
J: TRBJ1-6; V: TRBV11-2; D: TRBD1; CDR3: CASTRGTANSPLHF
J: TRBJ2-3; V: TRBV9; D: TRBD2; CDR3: CASSVGAGGNTDTQYF
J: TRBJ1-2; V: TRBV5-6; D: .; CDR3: CASSLGPLADPNYGYTF
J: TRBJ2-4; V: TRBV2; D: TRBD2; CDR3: CASSEVGGGENIQYF
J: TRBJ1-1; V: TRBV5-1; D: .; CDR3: CASSLVPGNTEAFF